This T cell receptor (beta chain) derives from a study of T cells in tumors after PD-1 blockade (dated by TCRdb to the late 2010s). Regarding the research as a whole: Prior checkpoint blockade, systemic immunosuppressant use, and recent radiotherapy or other anti-cancer therapy within 4 weeks were grounds for patient exclusion. Patients were treated with either pembrolizumab 200 mg every 3 weeks or cemiplimab 350 mg every 2 weeks. While on anti-PD-1 treatment, some of the patients also continued taking daily vismodegib 150 mg. On average, peripheral blood samples yielded 35,000 to 45,000 unique clonotypes and 113,528 TCR templates (range roughly 21,000-280,000). Using site-matched tumors from BCC or SCC patients sampled before and after anti-PD-1 therapy, the study carried out paired single-cell RNA and TCR sequencing. Bulk TCR sequencing was performed on around 10 peripheral blood samples from 4 or 5 patients to compare blood and tumor clonotypes. RECIST version 1.1 was used to assess clinical response. Study-wide findings and limitations: The source of novel T cell clones was not identified and could include lymphoid organs or rare unexpanded clones within the tumor or its periphery. About two fifths of tumor TCR clonotypes were detected in blood, and some novel exhausted tumor clones were observed in pre-treatment blood, which was taken as suggesting peripheral recruitment.

On this clone: Its cognate antigen has yet to be identified. Base quality data are lacking; no much larger clone is found one base away.

V is clipped by 2 bases and J by 0 bases, and the sequence between their germline boundaries is 17 bases long. Taken from cysteine to phenylalanine, the CDR3 has 19 residues. Of all the DNA, just the CDR3 is kept, 57 bases in frame from base 1. The CDR1 and CDR2 encoded by the germline V gene are KGHSH and LQKENI. This specimen's time point label, per the study, means: after anti-PD-1 therapy. For bulk TCRbeta sequencing, genomic DNA was extracted from tumor biopsies or peripheral blood, and input amounts ranged from roughly 600 ng to 6,004 ng. Histologically proven advanced or metastatic basal or squamous cell carcinoma was present in all patients, all of whom were poor candidates for surgical resection. Of the approximately ten patients in the basal cell carcinoma cohort, about eight underwent bulk tumor TCR sequencing. The immunoSEQ platform was used for deep TCRbeta sequencing. As for the original processing: For further analysis, only productive rearrangements were exported from the immunoSEQ Analyzer. T cell phenotypes were assigned to bulk TCRbeta clonotypes by matching the clonotypes to single-cell RNA+TCR-seq clones that had the same TCRbeta sequence. Clone enrichment in tumor was computed as tumor frequency divided by PBMC frequency from bulk TCR sequencing. GLIPH was used to group TCRs into specificity groups, clusters of distinct TCRs likely recognizing common antigens via shared CDR3 motifs. Not all clones reach the TCRdb copy of this immuneACCESS table, which keeps in-frame sequences only. Checked studies attribute under half of the gap to unresolved V genes and leave the rest unexplained. V and J calls and clone size are given by that table; D and trimming were obtained from the DNA. The sample table lists over 20,000 clones, about 82% of them with a count of one. More than 10% of the sample goes to the ten largest clones.

This material consisted of PBMCs, taken after anti-PD-1 treatment. This TCR came from a human donor with basal cell carcinoma. The V gene is TRBV18 and the J gene is TRBJ2-6, with TRBD1 perhaps the D gene, on 6 matching bases. Here is the DNA: TGTGCCAGCTCACCAAAAAATAAAGGACAGAACTCTGGGGCCAACGTCCTGACTTTC. Protein translation: CASSPKNKGQNSGANVLTF.